One and the same sample provided the 27 T cell receptor beta chains below, sequenced in a study of cytomegalovirus exposure and HLA in healthy donors (dated by TCRdb to about 2017). Library generation was performed with the immunoSEQ multiplex PCR assay. For the multiplex PCR, a mixture combining 60 forward primers for TCR Vbeta segments and 13 reverse primers for TCR Jbeta segments was used. Entries here come from immuneACCESS through TCRdb and include only in-frame sequences with V and J called. Some clones fail to appear in such tables; in the studies checked, an unresolved V gene covers under half of the shortfall, and the cause of the remainder is unknown. In this sample the table shows 100,000 to 150,000 clones, around 74% of which occur a single time. The ten most abundant clones make up less than 5% of the sample. Sample: PBMCs. The receptors were gathered from a woman in her forties or fifties in good health and CMV-seropositive.

V is TRBV4-2 and J is TRBJ2-5; 9 bases line up with TRBD2. J gave up 3 bases and V 2 bases, and 10 bases lay outside the gene matches. The germline gives CDR1 LGHNA, CDR2 YNFKEQ. The CDR3 covers 17 residues. The CDR3: CASSQTTRGGGEETQYF. The CDR3 DNA is TGTGCCAGCAGCCAAACCACCAGGGGCGGGGGGGAAGAGACCCAGTACTTC.

CDR3 loop: CASSRDGQFGNGYTF. The CDR3 coding sequence is TGTGCCAGCAGTAGAGACGGACAGTTTGGCAATGGCTACACCTTC. This chain joins TRBV6-5 and TRBJ1-2, with TRBD1 as a possible D gene (6 bases). Germline CDR1 MNHEY, CDR2 SVGAGI. V was trimmed by 5 bases and J by 6 bases, leaving 19 bases between them. The CDR3 is made up of 15 amino acids.

The rearrangement uses TRBV6-5 and TRBJ1-5; D is unclear. CDR1 MNHEY and CDR2 SVGAGI come from the germline V gene. V was clipped by 9 bases and J by 0 bases, with 15 bases between them. This CDR3 is 15 amino acids long. The CDR3 nucleotides read TGTGCCAGTCGTTGGAGTGTCAATAGCAATCAGCCCCAGCATTTT. Amino acid sequence: CASRWSVNSNQPQHF.

CDR3 DNA: TGCGCCAGCAGCTGGGGTGCTGACAGAACCCGATACTATGGCTACACCTTC. It yields the protein CASSWGADRTRYYGYTF. This rearrangement joins TRBV5-1 to TRBJ1-2; D is possibly TRBD1 (5 bases). Trimming pared 3 bases from V and 3 bases from J, leaving 21 bases between. Looked up from germline, CDR1 is SGHRS and CDR2 is YFSETQ. The CDR3 is 17 residues long.

The chain recombines TRBV5-1 with TRBJ1-2; D unclear. Germline CDR1 and CDR2: SGHRS and YFSETQ. The V and J ends lost 0 bases and 5 bases respectively, with 8 bases between them. This CDR3 contains 13 residues. In DNA, the CDR3 is TGCGCCAGCAGCTTGGTGGTAGAGTATGGCTACACCTTC. It yields the protein CASSLVVEYGYTF.

V and J are TRBV1 and TRBJ1-2; TRBD1 was called by the table and not checked on the DNA. TRBV1 is noted as a pseudogene. The CDR3 is made up of 17 amino acids. CDR3 loop: CTSSQDVTAGFFYGYTF. The CDR3 coding sequence is TGCACCAGCAGCCAAGATGTGACGGCAGGGTTTTTTTATGGCTACACCTTC.

The chain employs TRBV5-4 and TRBJ1-4; TRBD1 aligns across 10 bases. The CDR3 consists of 14 residues. The germline CDR1 and CDR2 sequences are SGHNT and YYREEE (reference sequence). The V gene end was trimmed by 3 bases and the J gene end by 8 bases; junction bases not matched to a gene: 4. The CDR3 here is CASSSGTGDEKLFF. As DNA, the CDR3 is TGTGCCAGCAGCTCCGGGACAGGGGACGAAAAACTGTTTTTT.

The rearrangement joins TRBV6-5 to TRBJ1-2; weak D call: TRBD1 (6 bases). CDR3 length equals 16 residues. The V gene lost 2 bases and the J gene lost 4 bases, with 17 bases spanning the gap. From germline, CDR1 is MNHEY and CDR2 SVGAGI. In DNA, the CDR3 is TGTGCCAGCAGTTACCCCGATAAGACAGGAATCTATGGCTACACCTTC. Protein product: CASSYPDKTGIYGYTF.

This sequence joins TRBV4-2 and TRBJ2-1, with D tentatively TRBD2 (6 bases). Germline CDR1 and CDR2: LGHNA and YNFKEQ. This CDR3 region has 16 residues. V was cut by 4 bases and J by 10 bases, with 23 bases left in between. CDR3 loop: CASSPHKQDYPQEQFF. CDR3 DNA: TGTGCCAGCAGCCCTCACAAGCAGGACTACCCCCAAGAGCAGTTCTTC.

This clone was seen only a few times. The rearrangement links TRBV6-1 to TRBJ1-3; 7 bases are shared with TRBD1. V lost 4 bases to trimming and J lost 0 bases; unmatched junction nucleotides: 0. This CDR3 region has 14 residues. Germline V gives CDR1 MNHNS, CDR2 SASEGT. The CDR3 reads CASSAGGSGNTIYF. CDR3 in DNA: TGTGCCAGCAGTGCAGGGGGCTCTGGAAACACCATATATTTT.

The V call is TRBV18, the J call TRBJ2-1, with 13 bases aligning to TRBD2. There are 15 residues in the CDR3. Germline lookup yields CDR1 KGHSH and CDR2 LQKENI. V shed 4 bases, J shed 8 bases, and the junction held 5 bases outside the gene matches. In DNA form, the CDR3 reads TGTGCCAGCTCACGGGGACTAGCGGGGTTAGATGAGCAGTTCTTC. This translates into CASSRGLAGLDEQFF.

Comments on this clone: This may arise from a read error, as a much more abundant clone is one base away. The same CDR3 arises from other DNA sequences in this sample as well. This chain connects TRBV21-1 to TRBJ1-4; the D call of TRBD1 is as the table states it, not checked on the DNA. TRBV21-1 is a documented pseudogene. This CDR3 region has 20 residues. For the CDR3, the DNA is TGTGCCAGCCATAGATGGGCATGCCATGGCGATTGGGCAACTAATGAAAAACTGTTTTTT. This sequence encodes CASHRWACHGDWATNEKLFF.

In its sample, this clone was seen a few times. This chain joins TRBV4-2 and TRBJ2-3, with 8 bases aligning to TRBD1. CDR1 and CDR2 from the germline V gene are LGHNA and YNFKEQ. The J segment lost 1 base and the V segment lost 1 base, leaving 4 bases of the junction unmatched. CDR3 length: 16 amino acids. The CDR3 region is CASSQAVTGGTDTQYF. The CDR3 DNA follows: TGTGCCAGCAGCCAAGCCGTGACAGGGGGCACAGATACGCAGTATTTT.

The chain employs TRBV6-4 and TRBJ2-1; maybe TRBD1 (6 bases). Trimming left V 3 bases short and J 4 bases short, with 22 bases between. CDR1 is MRHNA, CDR2 SNTAGT, per germline. The CDR3 consists of 18 residues. The CDR3 bases are TGTGCCAGCAGTGATCTTTTCCCGGGACAAACCCGTTACAATGAGCAGTTCTTC. This translates into CASSDLFPGQTRYNEQFF.

This chain uses TRBV7-9 with TRBJ1-3; perhaps TRBD1 as D (6 bases). This CDR3 has 14 residues. The V end was cut by 5 bases, the J end by 11 bases, with 19 bases between. The V gene's germline CDR1 is SEHNR and CDR2 FQNEAQ (reference sequence). The CDR3 spells CASSQSTGPRSIYF. For the CDR3, the DNA is TGTGCCAGCAGCCAGAGTACAGGGCCCAGGTCCATATATTTT.

This rearrangement joins TRBV28 to TRBJ1-2; D gene unclear. CDR1 and CDR2 from the germline V gene are MDHEN and SYDVKM. The germline V and J ends were trimmed by 2 bases and 5 bases, with 12 bases remaining between them. The length of the CDR3 is 14 residues. The CDR3 protein is CASSLGLLAYGYTF. The CDR3 nucleotides are TGTGCCAGCAGTTTAGGGCTGCTTGCTTATGGCTACACCTTC.

In its sample, this clone was seen a few times. CDR3 loop: CASSSRDRGSDTQYF. The CDR3 DNA sequence: TGTGCCAGCAGTTCCCGCGACAGGGGCTCAGATACGCAGTATTTT. This chain uses TRBV6-6 with TRBJ2-3; TRBD1 matches 8 bases. The CDR3 contains 15 residues. Germline CDR1 reads MNHNY; CDR2 reads SVGAGI (reference sequence). The V gene end was trimmed by 4 bases and the J gene end by 4 bases; junction bases not matched to a gene: 7.

This sequence joins TRBV30 and TRBJ1-4; 7 nucleotides line up with TRBD1. The V segment lost 3 bases and the J segment 8 bases; nucleotides outside the gene matches: 9. CDR1 and CDR2 (germline): GTSNPN, SVGIG (reference sequence). The CDR3 loop spans 14 amino acids. CDR3 DNA sequence: TGTGCCTGGAGCGCTCACAGGGGCAGAGAAAAACTGTTTTTT. This codes for CAWSAHRGREKLFF.

This clone appeared a few times. Relative to the germline gene, one junction end is altered; a read error may explain this. J is TRBJ2-7 and V is TRBV7-9; the D is unclear. Germline-derived CDR1 and CDR2 are SEHNR and FQNEAQ (reference sequence). CDR3 size: 13 residues. The DNA for the CDR3 is TGTTCCAGCAGCTTAAGTGGCGGCTACGAGCAGTACTTC. Protein: CSSSLSGGYEQYF.

This clone has more than one count but fewer than ten. The chain links TRBV11-2 to TRBJ1-4; D is perhaps TRBD1 (5 bases). CDR1 is SGHAT, CDR2 FQNNGV, per germline. The CDR3 sequence is 15 residues long. The ends were cut back, 7 bases at V and 7 bases at J, with 19 bases in the middle. The CDR3: CASKPMGQGSEKLFF. The DNA for the CDR3 is TGTGCCAGCAAGCCAATGGGGCAGGGTAGTGAAAAACTGTTTTTT.

This clone showed up just a few times. V gene TRBV30 combines with J gene TRBJ1-6, with TRBD1 identical over 11 bases. With 5 bases clipped from V and 6 bases from J, the junction kept 3 bases outside the gene matches. The CDR3 sequence is 14 residues long. The V gene's germline CDR1 is GTSNPN and CDR2 SVGIG (reference sequence). The CDR3 DNA reads as TGTGCCTGGGTAGGGACAGGGGGTAATTCACCCCTCCACTTT. This translates into CAWVGTGGNSPLHF.

V and J are TRBV28 and TRBJ1-5; D gene uncertain. Per the germline V gene, CDR1 is MDHEN and CDR2 is SYDVKM. The CDR3 consists of 12 residues. Trimming took off 8 bases at V and 4 bases at J, with 9 bases between the two ends. The CDR3 protein is CASVAMNQPQHF. The DNA of the CDR3 is TGTGCCAGCGTGGCCATGAATCAGCCCCAGCATTTT.

The V call is TRBV5-1, the J call TRBJ1-6, with TRBD1 identical over 9 bases. This CDR3 is built from 14 residues. J gave up 7 bases and V 3 bases, and 2 bases lay outside the gene matches. Looked up from germline, CDR1 is SGHRS and CDR2 is YFSETQ. The DNA of the CDR3 is TGCGCCAGCAGCTCGGACAGGGGAAATTCACCCCTCCACTTT. Its protein product is CASSSDRGNSPLHF. Full variable domain (missing parts from reference TRBV5-1 and TRBJ1-6): KAGVTQTPRYLIKTRGQQVTLSCSPISGHRSVSWYQQTPGQGLQFLFEYFSETQRNKGNFPGRFSGRQFSNSRSEMNVSTLELGDSALYLCASSSDRGNSPLHFGNGTRLTVT.

The chain links TRBV2 to TRBJ1-2; 7 bases match TRBD1. CDR3 length: 14 amino acids. Per the germline V gene, CDR1 is SNHLY and CDR2 is FYNNEI. V lost 4 bases and J lost 5; bases outside the gene matches: 7. Here the CDR3 reads CASSGGQGGYGYTF. The CDR3 bases are TGTGCCAGCAGTGGCGGGCAGGGGGGATATGGCTACACCTTC.

This rearrangement joins TRBV5-4 to TRBJ2-5; no clear D gene. Germline lookup yields CDR1 SGHNT and CDR2 YYREEE (reference sequence). With 0 bases removed from V and 2 bases from J, the gap between germline ends came to 14 bases. The CDR3 is 16 residues long. In DNA form, the CDR3 reads TGTGCCAGCAGCTTGGCCGGGTCCCTCGTACAAGAGACCCAGTACTTC. This sequence encodes CASSLAGSLVQETQYF.

This chain connects TRBV28 to TRBJ1-1, with D hard to call. Germline values: CDR1 MDHEN, CDR2 SYDVKM. This CDR3 has 14 amino acids. Trimming stripped 6 bases from V and 0 bases from J, with 11 bases between. Here the CDR3 DNA reads TGTGCCAGCAGACCTACCCTCATGAACACTGAAGCTTTCTTT. Protein: CASRPTLMNTEAFF.

In regard to this clone: Other DNA sequences in the same sample also yield this CDR3. The chain joins TRBV12-5 to TRBJ2-5; D is uncertain. Germline V lookup: CDR1 LGHNT, CDR2 FRNRAP. CDR3 length equals 12 residues. Trimming removed 2 bases from V and 4 bases from J, with 5 bases in between. CDR3 nucleotide sequence: TGTGCTAGTGGTTTGAATCGAGAGACCCAGTACTTC. Its protein is CASGLNRETQYF.